The 22 T cell receptor beta chains below were found in one sample sequenced in a study of breast tumors, draining lymph nodes, adjacent tissues. TCRdb reprocessed the multiplex PCR reads via MiXCR and lists one record per CDR3 protein. The table lists about 130,000 distinct CDR3 sequences, about 20% of them singletons. The lymph nodes were axillary draining lymph nodes from breast cancer patients. Sequenced sample: axillary lymph node tissue. Receptors originate from a female donor with breast cancer. Some clones in this sample may be carry-over from other donors' samples.

This clonotype was seen at least ten times. This rearrangement joins TRBV9 to TRBJ2-6; no firm D call. V was clipped by 7 bases and J by 0 bases, with 11 bases between them. The CDR3 sequence is 15 residues long. Germline V CDR1 and CDR2: SGDLS, YYNGEE. CDR3 bases: TGTGCCAGCGGGGTTTCCAGCTCTGGGGCCAACGTCCTGACTTTC. Protein: CASGVSSSGANVLTF.

This clonotype appeared many times. V usage is TRBV20-1 and J usage is TRBJ1-2, with D possibly TRBD1 on 5 matching bases. The V gene's germline CDR1 is DFQATT and CDR2 SNEGSKA (reference sequence). V was clipped by 0 bases and J by 7 bases, with 15 bases between them. CDR3 length equals 14 residues. The CDR3 DNA reads as TGCAGTGCTAGAGATCAGACAGATCGATCTGGCTACACCTTC. Translation: CSARDQTDRSGYTF.

Ten or more counts support this clonotype. The genes are TRBV5-1 and TRBJ1-4, with TRBD1 matching over 7 bases. Germline CDR1 reads SGHRS; CDR2 reads YFSETQ. V was pared by 1 base and J by 8 bases, with 8 bases of the junction left unmatched. The CDR3 extends over 15 amino acids. This CDR3 reads CASSLSGRGREKLFF. The CDR3 coding sequence is TGCGCCAGCAGCTTGAGTGGCAGGGGGAGAGAAAAACTGTTTTTT.

This clonotype was seen a handful of times. The chain is built from TRBV5-4 and TRBJ2-5; a possible D gene is TRBD1 (7 bases). Trimming removed 3 bases at V and 2 bases at J, with 11 bases between. Germline assignment: CDR1 SGHNT and CDR2 YYREEE (reference sequence). CDR3 length: 14 residues. The chain's CDR3 is CASSSGGRQETQYF. The CDR3 nucleotides are TGTGCCAGCAGCTCAGGGGGGAGACAAGAGACCCAGTACTTC.

The V and J genes are TRBV5-1 and TRBJ1-1; tentative D call: TRBD1 (5 bases). V lost 1 base to trimming and J lost 1 base, with 8 bases between them. Looked up from germline, CDR1 is SGHRS and CDR2 is YFSETQ. The CDR3 extends over 14 amino acids. Written as DNA, the CDR3 is TGCGCCAGCAGCTTGTTGGGGGGGAACACTGAAGCTTTCTTT. Protein sequence: CASSLLGGNTEAFF.

In this sample, this clonotype turned up many times. The chain links TRBV2 to TRBJ2-6; 8 bases are a match to TRBD1. Trimming removed 3 bases from V and 3 bases from J; junction bases left unmatched: 7. The germline CDR1 and CDR2 sequences are SNHLY and FYNNEI. CDR3 size: 17 residues. CDR3 in DNA: TGTGCCAGCAGTGATCGGACAGGGAGGAATGGGGCCAACGTCCTGACTTTC. Translation: CASSDRTGRNGANVLTF.

Comments on this clonotype: A much larger clone differs from this one at a single base, so this may be a read error. The chain is built from TRBV5-4 and TRBJ2-1; 9 bases agree with TRBD2. The CDR3 loop spans 18 amino acids. The germline gives CDR1 SGHNT, CDR2 YYREEE (reference sequence). With 7 bases clipped from V and 5 bases from J, the junction kept 19 bases outside the gene matches. DNA of the CDR3: TGTGCCAGCGGCTCGGGACTAGCTGTCCTCCCCAACAACAATGAGCAGTTCTTC. Amino acids: CASGSGLAVLPNNNEQFF.

As to this clonotype: A much larger clone differs from this one at a single base, so this may be a read error. The chain uses TRBV18 and TRBJ1-2; D may be TRBD1 (5 bases). This CDR3 is built from 15 residues. Germline lookup yields CDR1 KGHSH and CDR2 LQKENI. With 5 bases removed from V and 0 bases from J, the gap between germline ends came to 13 bases. The CDR3 region has the DNA TGTGCCAGCTCATTCTCCAGGACACCTAACTATGGCTACACCTTC. It yields the protein CASSFSRTPNYGYTF.

This clonotype was detected only a few times. The chain is built from TRBV18 and TRBJ1-4, with 9 bases aligning to TRBD1. This CDR3 has 16 residues. V was clipped by 4 bases and J by 5 bases; unmatched bases: 8. CDR1 is KGHSH and CDR2 is LQKENI in the germline V gene. CDR3 nucleotide sequence: TGTGCCAGCTCACTTGAACAGGGGGCACCCAATGAAAAACTGTTTTTT. This codes for CASSLEQGAPNEKLFF.

With regard to this clonotype: A read error is possible here, since a much larger clone lies one base away. The gene calls are TRBV27 and TRBJ1-6, with D possibly matching TRBD1 (5 bases). Germline V gives CDR1 MNHEY, CDR2 SMNVEV (reference sequence). CDR3 length: 15 residues. CDR3 residues: CASKQDPPGWSLLHF. The CDR3 DNA follows: TGTGCCAGCAAACAGGACCCCCCAGGTTGGTCACTCCTCCACTTT.

With regard to this clonotype: A much more abundant neighbour one base away suggests this may be a read error. This chain connects TRBV4-2 to TRBJ2-3; possible D gene TRBD1, 6 bases. The CDR3 has 16 residues. Germline CDR1 and CDR2: LGHNA and YNFKEQ. Trimming removed 3 bases at V and 4 bases at J, with 17 bases between. CDR3 in DNA: TGTGCCAGCAGCCAGGGATACAGGGAATTCGCAGATACGCAGTATTTT. Its protein is CASSQGYREFADTQYF.

This clonotype was observed at least ten times. J is TRBJ2-7 and V is TRBV12-3 or TRBV12-4, with TRBD2 matching 7 bases. The CDR3 totals 14 residues. The junction had 10 bases not matched to a gene; V was cut back by 7 bases and J by 4 bases. Written as DNA, the CDR3 is TGTGCCAGCACAAAAGGGGCGGGAGCGTACGAGCAGTACTTC. Translating it yields CASTKGAGAYEQYF.

This clonotype has ten or more counts. V gene TRBV19 combines with J gene TRBJ2-3, with D possibly matching TRBD1 (6 bases). The germline CDR1 and CDR2 sequences are LNHDA and SQIVND (reference sequence). The CDR3 is 13 amino acids. The ends were cut back, 5 bases at V and 4 bases at J, with 10 bases in the middle. CDR3 DNA: TGTGCCAGTAGTTTGACAGGTCCAGATACGCAGTATTTT. Its translation is CASSLTGPDTQYF. The full variable domain, completed using reference TRBV19 and TRBJ2-3, is DGGITQSPKYLFRKEGQNVTLSCEQNLNHDAMYWYRQDPGQGLRLIYYSQIVNDFQKGDIAEGYSVSREKKESFPLTVTSAQKNPTAFYLCASSLTGPDTQYFGPGTRLTVL.

Points on this clonotype: Given a much more abundant clone one base away, this may be a read error. The rearrangement joins TRBV29-1 to TRBJ1-2; D may be TRBD1 (6 bases). This CDR3 spans 13 amino acids. The V gene's germline CDR1 is SQVTM and CDR2 ANQGSEA. CDR3: CGVVGDKHYGYTF. The DNA for the CDR3 is TGCGGCGTTGTGGGGGACAAACACTATGGCTACACCTTC.

This clonotype was seen more than once but under ten times. V gene TRBV7-9 combines with J gene TRBJ2-2; D gene uncertain. V was shortened by 2 bases and J by 8 bases, with 12 bases between the two germline ends. The CDR3 runs 14 residues. From germline, CDR1 is SEHNR and CDR2 FQNEAQ (reference sequence). CDR3 region: CASSLRAAAGELFF. The CDR3 DNA follows: TGTGCCAGCAGCTTACGGGCGGCGGCTGGGGAGCTGTTTTTT.

For this clonotype: This may come from a read error, since a much larger clone is one base off. This chain links TRBV14 with TRBJ1-2, with 7 bases matching TRBD1. From germline, CDR1 is SGHDN and CDR2 FVKESK. After removal of 2 bases from V and 8 bases from J, the junction contained 11 bases not matched to a gene. The CDR3 has 15 residues. The CDR3 DNA reads as TGTGCCAGCAGCCAACACATAAACAGGGGTTGCGGCTACACCTTC. It codes for CASSQHINRGCGYTF.

This clonotype came up many times. The chain joins TRBV5-4 to TRBJ1-2; 12 nucleotides align to TRBD1. Trimming cost V 3 bases and J 5 bases; bases outside gene matches: 2. The CDR3 is 14 amino acids. Germline CDR1 reads SGHNT; CDR2 reads YYREEE (reference sequence). The CDR3 loop is CASSWGQGAYGYTF. Here the CDR3 DNA reads TGTGCCAGCAGCTGGGGACAGGGGGCTTATGGCTACACCTTC.

As regards this clonotype: A much bigger clone sits one base away, suggesting this may be a read error. This sequence joins TRBV6-1 and TRBJ1-3, with TRBD1 matching 7 bases. This CDR3 has 14 amino acids. Germline V CDR1 and CDR2: MNHNS, SASEGT. The DNA of the CDR3 is TGTGCCAGCAGGGCGACAGGGACTGGAAACACCTTATATTTT. This sequence encodes CASRATGTGNTLYF.

This clonotype was seen ten or more times. The genes are TRBV6-1 and TRBJ1-5, with D perhaps matching TRBD1 (5 bases). This CDR3 comprises 13 residues. The germline V and J ends were trimmed by 2 bases and 7 bases, with 9 bases remaining between them. Germline loops: CDR1 MNHNS, CDR2 SASEGT. CDR3 residues: CASSENRGQPQHF. CDR3 sequence (DNA): TGTGCCAGCAGTGAAAATAGGGGACAGCCCCAGCATTTT.

This clonotype appeared many times. The chain employs TRBV6-5 and TRBJ1-2, with a tentative D call TRBD1 (5 bases). Between the trimmed V and J ends, which lost 0 bases and 8 bases, there was a span of 13 bases. Germline assignment: CDR1 MNHEY and CDR2 SVGAGI. The CDR3 covers 14 residues. In DNA form, the CDR3 reads TGTGCCAGCAGTTACTCTTTCGGGGGTGAGGGCTACACCTTC. Its translation: CASSYSFGGEGYTF.

For this clonotype: It may be a read error: a sequence one base away is much more abundant. The V and J genes are TRBV6-5 and TRBJ1-2, with TRBD1 matching over 10 bases. V was clipped by 0 bases and J by 3 bases; unmatched bases: 10. The CDR3 contains 18 residues. The germline CDR1 and CDR2 sequences are MNHEY and SVGAGI. This CDR3 is CASSYSRTGGSGDYGYTF. In DNA form, the CDR3 reads TGTGCCAGCAGTTACTCCCGGACAGGGGGTTCGGGGGACTATGGCTACACCTTC.

This clonotype was counted at least ten times. The gene calls are TRBV5-6 and TRBJ2-2; TRBD2 matches 7 bases. Per germline, CDR1 SGHDT and CDR2 YYEEEE. This CDR3 comprises 16 residues. With 0 bases clipped from V and 7 bases from J, the junction kept 9 bases outside the gene matches. CDR3 amino acids: CASSLGGGLISGELFF. CDR3 nucleotide sequence: TGTGCCAGCAGCTTGGGGGGGGGACTAATCAGCGGGGAGCTGTTTTTT.